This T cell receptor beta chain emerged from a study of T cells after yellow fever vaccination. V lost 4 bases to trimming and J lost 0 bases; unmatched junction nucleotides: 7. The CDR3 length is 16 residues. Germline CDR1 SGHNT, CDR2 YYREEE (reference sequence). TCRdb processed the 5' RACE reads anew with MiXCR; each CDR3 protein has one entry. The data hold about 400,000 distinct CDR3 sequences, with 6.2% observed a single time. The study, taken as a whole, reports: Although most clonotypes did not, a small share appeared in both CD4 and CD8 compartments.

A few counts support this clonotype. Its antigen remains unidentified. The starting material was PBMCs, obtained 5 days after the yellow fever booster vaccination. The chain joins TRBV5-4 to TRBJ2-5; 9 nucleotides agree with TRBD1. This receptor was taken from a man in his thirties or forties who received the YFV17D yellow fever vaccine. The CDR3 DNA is TGTGCCAGCAGCAAGAGGACAGGGGCCGACCAAGAGACCCAGTACTTC. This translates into CASSKRTGADQETQYF.